This T cell receptor beta chain was sequenced for a study of blood T cell repertoires in COVID-19. The wider study: Sites across the United States, Italy and Spain contributed samples from acute and convalescent COVID-19. Sources were T cells, B-cell-depleted T cells, or PBMCs; the material itself was cDNA or gDNA.

The CDR3 contains 15 residues. Sequenced by immunoSEQ multiplex PCR; TCRdb stores in-frame clones only, minus some. This table holds 150,000 or so clones, about 86% found once. V is TRBV21-1 and J is TRBJ1-1; the table names TRBD1, a call not compared with the DNA. TRBV21-1 is deemed a pseudogene. The material sequenced was peripheral blood. The TCR comes from a man aged 45-60 years with active or convalescent COVID-19. The CDR3 is CASSSLGCRNTEAFF. In DNA form, the CDR3 reads TGTGCCAGCAGCTCACTGGGCTGTCGGAACACTGAAGCTTTCTTT.